A selection of T cell receptor beta chains follows, all from one sample in a study of blood T cell repertoires in COVID-19. TCRdb's table, derived via immunoSEQ multiplex PCR, lists solely in-frame clones and lacks some. The table has 95,000 to 150,000 clones, just over 70% seen once. Input material: peripheral blood. The receptors here all came from a human donor with acute or convalescent COVID-19. The donor label of this sample is uncertain. Each CDR3 is given with its conserved first and last residue. The D gene is left open where the match is weak. Size tells how often a clone was seen (once, few, many) or the class of an expanded clone, and some rows leave it out.

V	length	J	size	D	DNA	CDR3
TRBV9	15	TRBJ1-2	.	TRBD1	TGTGCCAGCAGCGAAACAGGGGGCAGTGACTATGGCTACACCTTC	CASSETGGSDYGYTF
TRBV5-8	15	TRBJ1-6	.	.	TGTGCCAGCAGGCTGAATTGGGGGGGTGGTTCACCCCTCCACTTT	CASRLNWGGGSPLHF
TRBV7-3	15	TRBJ2-1	.	TRBD2	TGTGCCAGCAGCGCACGGGCGGGGGTCGAAAATGAGCAGTTCTTC	CASSARAGVENEQFF
TRBV19	14	TRBJ1-2	few	TRBD1	TGTGCCAGTAGTACCGGACAGGGAAACTATGGCTACACCTTC	CASSTGQGNYGYTF
TRBV5-1	15	TRBJ2-5	few	.	TGCGCCAGCAGCTTGGGGACAGCGAACCAAGAGACCCAGTACTTC	CASSLGTANQETQYF
TRBV30	11	TRBJ2-5	.	.	TGTGCCTGGAGTGCTAAAGAGACCCAGTACTTC	CAWSAKETQYF
TRBV20-1	16	TRBJ2-2	.	.	TGCAGTGCTAGTGAAGCAGGGGCCTCGAACACCGGGGAGCTGTTTTTT	CSASEAGASNTGELFF
TRBV3-1/TRBV3-2	14	TRBJ2-5	.	.	TGTGCCAGCAGCCTGTGGACAGCCCAAGAGACCCAGTACTTC	CASSLWTAQETQYF
TRBV3-1/TRBV3-2	15	TRBJ2-5	few	.	TGTGCCAGCAGCCCCCGGAGAAAGGCTGGGGAGACCCAGTACTTC	CASSPRRKAGETQYF
TRBV5-1	15	TRBJ1-4	.	.	TGCGCCAGCAGCTTGGGACAGTTATATAATGAAAAACTGTTTTTT	CASSLGQLYNEKLFF
TRBV6-5	14	TRBJ2-1	.	TRBD1	TGTGCCAGCAGCAGGGACAGGGGCTACAATGAGCAGTTCTTC	CASSRDRGYNEQFF